Listed below are T cell receptor beta chains from one sample, sequenced in a study of T cell responses to AZD1222 COVID-19 vaccine. The method was immunoSEQ multiplex PCR; TCRdb's version includes in-frame clones alone and lacks a portion of them. The repertoire consists of approximately 200,000 clones, with roughly 92% occurring once and the leading ten covering about 3.5%. Specimen: peripheral blood, collected 28 days after the second AZD1222 dose. The source is an adult who received the AZD1222 COVID-19 vaccine. Both conserved end residues are part of each CDR3. D genes are given only for firm matches. Size values are once, few and many counts, or a class for expanded clones, and some rows have none.

>TRBV11-2|TRBJ2-7|-|TRBD1
CASSLGTGTYEQYF
TGTGCCAGCAGCCTCGGGACAGGGACCTACGAGCAGTACTTC
>TRBV28|TRBJ1-2|-|TRBD1
CASNHGRGQSVPGYTF
TGTGCCAGCAACCATGGCAGGGGGCAATCGGTCCCTGGCTACACCTTC
>TRBV4-1|TRBJ2-1|-|TRBD2
CASTSGPAGGPNIYNEQFF
TGCGCCAGCACCTCAGGGCCAGCGGGAGGCCCTAATATCTACAATGAGCAGTTCTTC
>TRBV7-2|TRBJ1-6|once|-
CASTPEGYYNSPLHF
TGTGCCAGCACCCCGGAGGGGTACTATAATTCACCCCTCCACTTT
>TRBV3-1/TRBV3-2|TRBJ2-7|-|-
CASSHNGQYEQYF
TGTGCCAGCAGCCATAATGGACAGTACGAGCAGTACTTC
>TRBV5-4|TRBJ1-1|-|TRBD1
CASSLGEGAWAEAFF
TGTGCCAGCAGCTTGGGAGAGGGGGCATGGGCTGAAGCTTTCTTT
>TRBV2|TRBJ1-1|once|-
CASSEYDPGPITEAFF
TGTGCCAGCAGTGAATATGACCCCGGACCCATCACTGAAGCTTTCTTT
>TRBV3-1/TRBV3-2|TRBJ1-1|few|-
CASETPTEAFF
TGTGCCAGCGAAACTCCCACTGAAGCTTTCTTT
>TRBV27|TRBJ1-5|-|-
CASKSGQAGRDQPQHF
TGTGCCAGCAAATCGGGGCAGGCGGGGAGGGATCAGCCCCAGCATTTT
>TRBV6-5|TRBJ2-1|-|-
CASSYSIGNEQFF
TGTGCCAGCAGTTACTCGATAGGGAATGAGCAGTTCTTC
>TRBV7-9|TRBJ1-1|-|-
CASSLDHIEAFF
TGTGCCAGCAGCCTGGACCATATTGAAGCTTTCTTT
>TRBV5-1|TRBJ2-5|-|-
CASSLAGGETQYF
TGCGCCAGCAGCTTGGCCGGGGGAGAGACCCAGTACTTC
>TRBV28|TRBJ2-4|-|-
CASKAGGGGAKNIQYF
TGTGCCAGCAAGGCAGGGGGAGGTGGGGCCAAAAACATTCAGTACTTC
>TRBV3-1/TRBV3-2|TRBJ2-3|-|-
CASSQVNSPDTQYF
TGTGCCAGCAGCCAAGTAAATAGCCCAGATACGCAGTATTTT
>TRBV28|TRBJ2-7|-|-
CASSLSGSSRFYF
TGTGCCAGCAGTTTAAGTGGCAGCTCGCGGTTTTACTTC
>TRBV28|TRBJ2-1|few|-
CASRYAYEQFF
TGTGCCAGCAGGTATGCCTATGAGCAGTTCTTC
>TRBV28|TRBJ1-1|-|TRBD1
CASRRQGDTEAFF
TGTGCCAGCCGGCGGCAGGGGGACACTGAAGCTTTCTTT
>TRBV28|TRBJ1-5|-|-
CASSLRARRYSNQPQHF
TGTGCCAGCAGTTTACGGGCTAGACGGTATAGCAATCAGCCCCAGCATTTT
>TRBV5-1|TRBJ1-4|-|-
CASSFDPLGEKLFF
TGCGCCAGCAGCTTCGACCCCTTAGGTGAAAAACTGTTTTTT
>TRBV7-9|TRBJ1-2|-|-
CASSSGHSNGYTF
TGTGCCAGCAGTTCGGGACACTCGAATGGCTACACCTTC
>TRBV6-2/TRBV6-3|TRBJ1-2|-|-
CASSYEQGVYGYTF
TGTGCCAGCAGTTACGAACAGGGAGTCTATGGCTACACCTTC
>TRBV2|TRBJ1-4|-|-
CASRRDSDEKLFF
TGTGCCAGCAGACGGGACTCCGATGAAAAACTGTTTTTT
>TRBV21-1|TRBJ1-5|-|-
CASIPTGPNQPQHF
TGTGCCAGCATACCGACAGGGCCCAATCAGCCCCAGCATTTT
>TRBV30|TRBJ1-5|once|-
CACDRDGNQPQHF
TGTGCCTGCGACAGAGACGGCAATCAGCCCCAGCATTTT
>TRBV28|TRBJ2-5|-|-
CASGLVTQYF
TGTGCCAGCGGCTTGGTGACCCAGTACTTC
>TRBV28|TRBJ2-5|-|TRBD2
CASSLKESMVAGQETQYF
TGTGCCAGCAGTTTAAAGGAATCGATGGTAGCGGGGCAAGAGACCCAGTACTTC
>TRBV7-2|TRBJ1-5|-|-
CASSVMGGPEPQHF
TGTGCCAGCAGCGTAATGGGTGGTCCGGAGCCCCAGCATTTT
>TRBV7-6|TRBJ2-5|-|-
CASSLGPGRGRLETQYF
TGTGCCAGCAGCTTAGGGCCGGGGCGGGGGCGGCTCGAGACCCAGTACTTC
>TRBV4-1|TRBJ1-1|-|-
CASSQDGVSTEAFF
TGCGCCAGCAGCCAAGATGGGGTTTCGACTGAAGCTTTCTTT
>TRBV25-1|TRBJ2-1|-|TRBD2
CASSALTSKDVHEQFF
TGTGCCAGCAGTGCCCTGACTAGCAAGGACGTCCATGAGCAGTTCTTC
>TRBV19|TRBJ1-1|-|-
CASSRAGSVWNTEAFF
TGTGCCAGTAGCCGGGCAGGATCCGTTTGGAACACTGAAGCTTTCTTT
>TRBV5-1|TRBJ1-2|-|-
CASSSNSGTYGYTF
TGCGCCAGCAGCTCTAATTCGGGAACCTATGGCTACACCTTC
>TRBV9|TRBJ2-7|-|-
CASSVEGPGRYEQYF
TGTGCCAGCAGCGTAGAGGGACCCGGGCGCTACGAGCAGTACTTC
>TRBV18|TRBJ2-1|-|-
CASSLRTTKVFDEQFF
TGTGCCAGCTCACTTCGGACTACGAAGGTATTCGATGAGCAGTTCTTC
>TRBV10-3|TRBJ2-5|-|TRBD2
CAISEVKGLARETQYF
TGTGCCATCAGTGAGGTGAAAGGACTAGCCCGGGAGACCCAGTACTTC
>TRBV3-1/TRBV3-2|TRBJ1-3|-|TRBD1
CASSQGAQGRNTIYF
TGTGCCAGCAGCCAAGGAGCACAGGGGAGAAACACCATATATTTT
>TRBV6-5|TRBJ1-6|-|-
CASSRDGASSPLHF
TGTGCCAGCAGTCGGGACGGGGCCAGCTCACCCCTCCACTTT
>TRBV5-6|TRBJ1-3|-|-
CASSLVHAAGNTIYF
TGTGCCAGCAGCTTGGTTCATGCTGCTGGAAACACCATATATTTT
>TRBV11-1|TRBJ1-4|-|-
CASSGTEKLFF
TGTGCCAGCAGTGGGACAGAAAAACTGTTTTTT
>TRBV30|TRBJ1-3|-|TRBD1
CAWTPPTGIGNTIYF
TGTGCCTGGACCCCCCCGACAGGGATTGGAAACACCATATATTTT
>TRBV6-5|TRBJ2-7|once|-
CASSYEAPGARNEQYF
TGTGCCAGCAGTTACGAGGCCCCAGGGGCACGGAACGAGCAGTACTTC
>TRBV28|TRBJ2-1|-|-
CASSRLRNEQFF
TGTGCCAGCAGCCGCCTCCGCAATGAGCAGTTCTTC
>TRBV7-2|TRBJ2-1|-|TRBD2
CASSLVAGGSDEQFF
TGTGCCAGCAGCTTGGTAGCGGGAGGGTCCGATGAGCAGTTCTTC
>TRBV30|TRBJ1-4|-|-
CAWSVGLGSALGKLFF
TGTGCCTGGAGTGTAGGGCTAGGCTCCGCTCTAGGAAAACTGTTTTTT
>TRBV6-5|TRBJ1-4|-|TRBD1
CASRETGLGEKLFF
TGTGCCAGCAGGGAGACAGGGTTGGGTGAAAAACTGTTTTTT
>TRBV4-1|TRBJ1-6|-|-
CASSHNRASPNSPLHF
TGCGCCAGCAGCCATAACAGGGCTAGCCCGAATTCACCCCTCCACTTT
>TRBV5-1|TRBJ2-7|-|-
CASSLAPAYEQYF
TGCGCCAGCAGTTTAGCGCCCGCCTACGAGCAGTACTTC
>TRBV6-5|TRBJ2-3|once|TRBD2
CASSFVGGVSTDTQYF
TGTGCCAGCAGTTTCGTCGGGGGGGTGAGCACAGATACGCAGTATTTT
>TRBV5-1|TRBJ2-7|-|-
CASSSGQSYEQYF
TGCGCCAGCAGCTCTGGACAGTCCTACGAGCAGTACTTC
>TRBV28|TRBJ2-3|-|TRBD2
CASGPGSGIIDTQYF
TGTGCCAGCGGCCCCGGTAGCGGGATAATTGATACGCAGTATTTT
>TRBV7-3|TRBJ1-1|-|-
CASSFSRVVYTEAFF
TGTGCCAGCAGCTTCAGCAGGGTGGTGTACACTGAAGCTTTCTTT
>TRBV12-3/TRBV12-4|TRBJ2-3|-|-
CASSFGVTDTQYF
TGTGCCAGCAGTTTCGGGGTAACCGATACGCAGTATTTT
>TRBV4-1|TRBJ2-7|-|-
CASSQEGVYEQYF
TGCGCCAGCAGCCAAGAAGGGGTCTACGAGCAGTACTTC